The text below deals with one TCR beta chain. Germline V gene data show CDR1 as SGDLS and CDR2 as YYNGEE. Trimming at V came to 5 bases and at J to 1 base, leaving 2 bases not matched to a gene. The CDR3 loop spans 13 amino acids. One Seattle source followed patients from active infection through their disease course. The sample is drawn from a study of blood T cell repertoires in COVID-19. On the study more broadly: Donors in the United States, Italy and Spain gave samples during acute or convalescent COVID-19. PBMCs, B-cell-depleted T cells, or T cells provided the cDNA or gDNA that made up the material.

Source study methods: Amplification with reference gene primers provided the estimates of nucleated cell counts. Repertoires were generated with immunoSEQ multiplex PCR, while TCRdb's copy carries only in-frame clones and drops some. The D gene and trimming were derived from the DNA, and the V and J assignments and clone size from that table. The table includes around 170,000 clones, 80% to 90% detected once. This TCR was recovered from a woman older than 75 with COVID-19, enrolled during active disease. The sample comprised peripheral blood. The chain has TRBV9 and TRBJ1-1, with TRBD1 matching 7 bases. CDR3: CASSRTGNTEAFF. The CDR3 coding sequence is TGTGCCAGCAGTCGGACAGGGAACACTGAAGCTTTCTTT.